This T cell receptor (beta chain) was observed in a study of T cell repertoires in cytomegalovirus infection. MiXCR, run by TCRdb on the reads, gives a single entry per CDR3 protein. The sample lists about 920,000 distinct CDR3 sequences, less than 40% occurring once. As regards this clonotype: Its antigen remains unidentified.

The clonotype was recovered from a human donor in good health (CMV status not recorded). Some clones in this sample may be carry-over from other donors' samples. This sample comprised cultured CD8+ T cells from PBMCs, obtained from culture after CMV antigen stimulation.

The CDR3 loop is CASSFGAAELWTEAFF. The CDR3 DNA reads TGTGCCAGCAGTTTCGGGGCAGCTGAGTTGTGGACTGAAGCTTTCTTT. V gene TRBV27 combines with J gene TRBJ1-1; the D gene is possibly TRBD1 (5 bases). Trimming pared 3 bases from V and 5 bases from J, leaving 19 bases between. The length of the CDR3 is 16 residues. From germline, CDR1 is MNHEY and CDR2 SMNVEV (reference sequence).